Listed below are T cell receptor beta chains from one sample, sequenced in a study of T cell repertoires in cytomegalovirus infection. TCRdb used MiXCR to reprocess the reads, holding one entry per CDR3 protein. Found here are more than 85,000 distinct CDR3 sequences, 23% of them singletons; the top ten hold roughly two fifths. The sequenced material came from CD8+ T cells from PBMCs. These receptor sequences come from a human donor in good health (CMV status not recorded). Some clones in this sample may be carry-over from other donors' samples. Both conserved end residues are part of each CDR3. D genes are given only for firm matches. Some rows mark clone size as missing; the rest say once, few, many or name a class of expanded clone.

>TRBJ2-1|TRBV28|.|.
TGTGCCAGCAGTTTACGTCAGGGGCACAATGAGCAGTTCTTC
CASSLRQGHNEQFF
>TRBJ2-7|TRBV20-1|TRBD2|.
TGCAGTGCTAGAGACTCTAGCGGGGGAAATTATAATCCCTACGAGCAGTACTTC
CSARDSSGGNYNPYEQYF
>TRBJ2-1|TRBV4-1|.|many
TGCGCCAGCAGCCAAGAAGGGAGGGGGGACGAGCAGTTCTTC
CASSQEGRGDEQFF
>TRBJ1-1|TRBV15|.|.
TGTGCCACCAGCATGCGGACGGAAATTGAAGCTTTCTTT
CATSMRTEIEAFF
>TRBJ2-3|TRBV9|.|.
TGTGCCAGCAGCGCGGAGGGCAACACAGATACGCAGTATTTT
CASSAEGNTDTQYF
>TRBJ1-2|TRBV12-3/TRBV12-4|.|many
TGTGCCAGCAGTCCCGGTCCCGCAAATGGCTACACCTTC
CASSPGPANGYTF
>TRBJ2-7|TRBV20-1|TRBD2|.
TGCAGTGCGGCGGGGGAGGAGCAGTACTTC
CSAAGEEQYF
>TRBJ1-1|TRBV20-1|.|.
TGCAGTGCTAGTTGGCCGATGAACGGAGGAACTGAAGCTTTCTTT
CSASWPMNGGTEAFF
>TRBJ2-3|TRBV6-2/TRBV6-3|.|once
TGTGCCAGCAGTTCTATTAGCCCAGATACGCAGTATTTT
CASSSISPDTQYF
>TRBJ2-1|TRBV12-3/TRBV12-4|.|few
TGTGCCAGCAGTTTATCTGGGGGCGATGAGCAGTTCTTC
CASSLSGGDEQFF
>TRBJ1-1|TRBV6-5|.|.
TGTGCCAGCAGTTCTGGACGGTTGAACACTGAAGCTTTCTTT
CASSSGRLNTEAFF
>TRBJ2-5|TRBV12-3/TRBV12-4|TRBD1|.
TGTGTCAGCAGTCCCGGGACAGGGGGCTCGGAGACCCAGTACTTC
CVSSPGTGGSETQYF
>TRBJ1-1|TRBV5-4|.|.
TGTGCCAGCAGCTCACAGGGAGGGCTAAAGGCTGAAGCTTTCTTT
CASSSQGGLKAEAFF
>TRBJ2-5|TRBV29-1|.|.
TGCAGCGTTGTGCCGACAGTCCAAGAGACCCAGTACTTC
CSVVPTVQETQYF
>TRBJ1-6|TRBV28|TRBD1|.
TGTGCCAGTCACGACAGGGGACGGAATAATTCACCCCTCCACTTT
CASHDRGRNNSPLHF
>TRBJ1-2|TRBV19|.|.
TGTGCCAGTAGTATACCGGGCCCCAGAAGGGCTAACTATGGCTACACCTTC
CASSIPGPRRANYGYTF
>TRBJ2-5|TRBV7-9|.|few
TGTGCCAGCCGGGGAGAGGGGGAGTCACAAGAGACCCAGTACTTC
CASRGEGESQETQYF
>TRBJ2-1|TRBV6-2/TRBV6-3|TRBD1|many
TGTGCCAGCGGCCCGGGACAGAAATACAATGAGCAGTTCTTC
CASGPGQKYNEQFF
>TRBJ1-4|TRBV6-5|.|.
TGTGCCAGCAGTTACGGCGGGTCAGATAATGAAAAACTGTTTTTT
CASSYGGSDNEKLFF
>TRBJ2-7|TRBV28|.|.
TGTGCCAGCAGTTTATTCGCCCGAACCTACGAGCAGTACTTC
CASSLFARTYEQYF